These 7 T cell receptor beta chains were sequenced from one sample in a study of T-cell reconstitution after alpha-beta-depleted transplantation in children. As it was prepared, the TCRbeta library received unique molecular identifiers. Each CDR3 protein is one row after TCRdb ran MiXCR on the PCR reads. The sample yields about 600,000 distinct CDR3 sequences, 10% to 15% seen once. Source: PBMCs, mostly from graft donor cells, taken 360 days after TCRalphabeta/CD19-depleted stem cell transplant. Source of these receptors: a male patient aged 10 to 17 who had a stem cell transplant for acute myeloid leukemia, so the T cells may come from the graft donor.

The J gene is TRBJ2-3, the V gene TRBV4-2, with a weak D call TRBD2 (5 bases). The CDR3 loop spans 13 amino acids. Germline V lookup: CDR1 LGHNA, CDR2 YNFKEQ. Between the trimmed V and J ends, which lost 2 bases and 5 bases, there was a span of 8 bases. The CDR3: CASSQLAGDTQYF. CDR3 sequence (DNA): TGTGCCAGCAGCCAACTAGCCGGAGATACGCAGTATTTT.

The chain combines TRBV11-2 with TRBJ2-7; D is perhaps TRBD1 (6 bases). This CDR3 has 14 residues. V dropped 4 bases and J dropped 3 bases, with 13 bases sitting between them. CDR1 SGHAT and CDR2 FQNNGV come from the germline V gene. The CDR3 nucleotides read TGTGCCAGCAGCTCCACAGGGACGGGCTACGAGCAGTACTTC. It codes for CASSSTGTGYEQYF.

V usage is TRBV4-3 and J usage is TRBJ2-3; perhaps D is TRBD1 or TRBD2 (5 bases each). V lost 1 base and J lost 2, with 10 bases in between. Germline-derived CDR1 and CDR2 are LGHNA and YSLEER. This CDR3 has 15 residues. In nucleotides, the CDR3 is TGCGCCAGCAGCCAAGGGGACGAATCCACAGATACGCAGTATTTT. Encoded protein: CASSQGDESTDTQYF.

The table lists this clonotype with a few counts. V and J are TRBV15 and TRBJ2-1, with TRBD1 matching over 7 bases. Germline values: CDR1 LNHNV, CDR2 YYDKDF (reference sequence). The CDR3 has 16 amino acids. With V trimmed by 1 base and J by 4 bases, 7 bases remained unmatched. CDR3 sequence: CATSRALWDRYNEQFF. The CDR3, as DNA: TGTGCCACCAGCAGAGCCCTTTGGGACAGATACAATGAGCAGTTCTTC. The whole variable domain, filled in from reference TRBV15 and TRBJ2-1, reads DAMVIQNPRYQVTQFGKPVTLSCSQTLNHNVMYWYQQKSSQAPKLLFHYYDKDFNNEADTPDNFQSRRPNTSFCFLDIRSPGLGDTAMYLCATSRALWDRYNEQFFGPGTRLTVL.

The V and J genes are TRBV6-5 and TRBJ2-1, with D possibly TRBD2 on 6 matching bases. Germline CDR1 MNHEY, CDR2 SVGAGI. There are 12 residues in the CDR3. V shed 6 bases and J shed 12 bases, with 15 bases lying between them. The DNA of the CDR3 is TGTGCCAGCAGCAAGAGAGGGACTTCGCAGTTCTTC. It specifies CASSKRGTSQFF.

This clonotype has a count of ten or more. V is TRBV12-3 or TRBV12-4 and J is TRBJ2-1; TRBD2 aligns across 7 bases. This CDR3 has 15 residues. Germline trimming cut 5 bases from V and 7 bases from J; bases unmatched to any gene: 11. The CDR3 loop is CASSPGGLGTNEQFF. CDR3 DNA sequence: TGTGCCAGCAGTCCCGGGGGGTTGGGGACGAATGAGCAGTTCTTC.

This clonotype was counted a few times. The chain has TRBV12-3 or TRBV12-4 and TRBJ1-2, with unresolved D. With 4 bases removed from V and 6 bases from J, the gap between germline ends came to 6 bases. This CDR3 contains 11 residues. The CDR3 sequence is CASSSPDGYTF. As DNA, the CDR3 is TGTGCCAGCAGTTCCCCGGATGGCTACACCTTC.